These 20 T cell receptor beta chains were all obtained from the same sample, sequenced in a study of cytomegalovirus exposure and HLA in healthy donors. PCR used 60 Vbeta primers and 13 Jbeta primers. Sequenced by immunoSEQ multiplex PCR; TCRdb stores in-frame clones only, minus some. The sample consists of about 110,000 clones, 76% of them appearing once. Sequenced sample: PBMCs. All receptors derive from a woman aged 45-65 years in good health and CMV-seropositive.

The V gene is TRBV5-1, the J gene TRBJ2-3; no reliable D call. CDR1 is SGHRS and CDR2 is YFSETQ in the germline V gene. The ends were cut back, 2 bases at V and 0 bases at J, with 10 bases in the middle. This CDR3 comprises 15 residues. CDR3 bases: TGCGCCAGCAGCTTACAATCGCCTAGCACAGATACGCAGTATTTT. Its protein is CASSLQSPSTDTQYF.

V is TRBV7-2 and J is TRBJ2-7; 10 bases line up with TRBD2. The CDR3 has 19 amino acids. Germline-derived CDR1 and CDR2 are SGHTA and FQGNSA. V trimming: 4 bases; J trimming: 0 bases; junction bases outside the gene matches: 15. The CDR3 protein is CASSSRTSGHLLRSYEQYF. In DNA, the CDR3 is TGTGCCAGCAGCTCCCGGACTAGCGGACACCTATTACGCTCCTACGAGCAGTACTTC.

The chain has TRBV2 and TRBJ1-4; D ambiguous. The germline V gene has CDR1 SNHLY and CDR2 FYNNEI. Trimming removed 4 bases from V and 8 bases from J, with 11 bases in between. The CDR3 sequence is 13 residues long. The CDR3 region has the DNA TGTGCCAGCAGTGTAGAGGGTTGGGAAAAACTGTTTTTT. Its protein is CASSVEGWEKLFF.

This chain joins TRBV19 and TRBJ2-1; 10 bases map to TRBD2. CDR3 length: 16 residues. The V and J ends lost 1 base and 8 bases, in that order; junction bases with no gene match: 8. Germline assignment: CDR1 LNHDA and CDR2 SQIVND (reference sequence). CDR3: CASSIGPSGSWDEQFF. In DNA, the CDR3 is TGTGCCAGTAGTATAGGGCCTAGCGGGAGTTGGGATGAGCAGTTCTTC. The full variable domain, its missing parts supplied by reference TRBV19 and TRBJ2-1, is DGGITQSPKYLFRKEGQNVTLSCEQNLNHDAMYWYRQDPGQGLRLIYYSQIVNDFQKGDIAEGYSVSREKKESFPLTVTSAQKNPTAFYLCASSIGPSGSWDEQFFGPGTRLTVL.

The chain joins TRBV25-1 to TRBJ2-6; D call uncertain. Trimming removed 6 bases from V and 0 bases from J, with 3 bases in between. CDR1 is MGHDK, CDR2 SYGVNS, per germline. This CDR3 has 13 amino acids. The CDR3 sequence is CASSLSGANVLTF. The CDR3 DNA is TGTGCCAGCAGCCTCTCTGGGGCCAACGTCCTGACTTTC.

This chain connects TRBV7-7 to TRBJ2-5; TRBD2 matches at 14 bases. Germline V CDR1 and CDR2: SSHAT, FNYEAQ (reference sequence). This CDR3 contains 15 residues. V dropped 4 bases and J dropped 5; count of bases not matched to a gene: 3. DNA of the CDR3: TGTGCCAGCAGCTCGGGACTAGCGGGAGATGAGACCCAGTACTTC. Amino acids: CASSSGLAGDETQYF.

This clone was observed a handful of times. CDR3 nucleotide sequence: TGTGCCAGCAGTCAGGGGGCTAGGAACACCGGGGAGCTGTTTTTT. Protein sequence: CASSQGARNTGELFF. V gene TRBV5-6 combines with J gene TRBJ2-2; the match to TRBD1 covers 8 bases. CDR3 length: 15 amino acids. The germline gives CDR1 SGHDT, CDR2 YYEEEE. The J segment lost 1 base and the V segment lost 5 bases, leaving 4 bases of the junction unmatched.

The chain combines TRBV4-1 with TRBJ2-5; possibly TRBD2 for D (5 bases). The end of the DNA is better explained by TRBJ2-7, so the J call may be wrong. There are 13 residues in the CDR3. Germline-derived CDR1 and CDR2 are MGHRA and YSYEKL. CDR3 in amino acids: CASSLGLNYEQYF. The DNA for the CDR3 is TGCGCCAGCAGCCTCGGACTGAACTACGAGCAGTACTTC.

The J gene is TRBJ1-4, the V gene TRBV2; tentative D call: TRBD1 (5 bases). From germline, CDR1 is SNHLY and CDR2 FYNNEI. The CDR3 covers 15 residues. V was cut by 9 bases and J by 6 bases, with 20 bases left in between. The CDR3 is CASRGRGSRDEKLFF. CDR3 coding DNA: TGTGCCAGTAGGGGTAGGGGCAGTCGGGATGAAAAACTGTTTTTT.

The J gene is TRBJ2-1, the V gene TRBV5-1, with a possible D match to TRBD2 (5 bases). Germline loops: CDR1 SGHRS, CDR2 YFSETQ. The V end lost 3 bases, the J end lost 5 bases, and 12 bases lay between the germline ends. The CDR3 totals 14 residues. CDR3 region: CASSSRDPNNEQFF. The DNA of the CDR3 is TGCGCCAGCAGCTCCCGGGATCCCAACAATGAGCAGTTCTTC.

The CDR3 coding sequence is TGTGCCAGCATCCTTAGACAGGGGCTGAGGCTGGTGATGAACACTGAAGCTTTCTTT. It translates to CASILRQGLRLVMNTEAFF. The gene calls are TRBV27 and TRBJ1-1; TRBD1 matches at 8 bases. V was clipped by 7 bases and J by 0 bases; unmatched bases: 19. CDR1 and CDR2 (germline): MNHEY, SMNVEV (reference sequence). The CDR3 is 19 residues long.

V and J are TRBV7-2 and TRBJ1-2, with D unclear. CDR1 and CDR2 (germline): SGHTA, FQGNSA. The CDR3 runs 15 residues. V was trimmed by 2 bases and J by 7 bases, leaving 17 bases between them. This CDR3 is CASSLSYREPGGYTF. CDR3 bases: TGTGCCAGCAGCTTAAGCTATCGGGAGCCGGGTGGCTACACCTTC. The entire variable domain, with the rest obtained from reference TRBV7-2 and TRBJ1-2, is as follows: GAGVSQSPSNKVTEKGKDVELRCDPISGHTALYWYRQSLGQGLEFLIYFQGNSAPDKSGLPSDRFSAERTGGSVSTLTIQRTQQEDSAVYLCASSLSYREPGGYTFGSGTRLTVV.

The chain links TRBV19 to TRBJ2-3; maybe TRBD1 (5 bases). Between the trimmed V and J ends, which lost 11 bases and 2 bases, there was a span of 8 bases. Germline V CDR1 and CDR2: LNHDA, SQIVND (reference sequence). The CDR3 has 11 residues. The CDR3 nucleotides read TGTGCCGTTGGACACACAGATACGCAGTATTTT. Translation gives CAVGHTDTQYF.

The chain joins TRBV7-2 to TRBJ2-7; TRBD2 aligns across 8 bases. Germline assignment: CDR1 SGHTA and CDR2 FQGNSA. The CDR3 loop spans 15 amino acids. V dropped 4 bases and J dropped 7; count of bases not matched to a gene: 12. CDR3 amino acids: CASSWAAGGLGEQYF. As DNA, the CDR3 is TGTGCCAGCAGCTGGGCGGCGGGAGGCTTGGGTGAGCAGTACTTC.

The CDR3 coding sequence is TGCGCCAGCAGCCGAACTAGCGGGGGGGATACGCAGTATTTT. Residues: CASSRTSGGDTQYF. The chain couples TRBV5-1 to TRBJ2-3, with TRBD2 identical over 12 bases. This CDR3 region has 14 residues. The V gene's germline CDR1 is SGHRS and CDR2 YFSETQ. Germline trimming cut 4 bases from V and 6 bases from J; bases unmatched to any gene: 3.

The V gene is TRBV4-2, the J gene TRBJ2-5; 12 nucleotides match TRBD2. Germline V gene data show CDR1 as LGHNA and CDR2 as YNFKEQ. The CDR3 totals 16 residues. Losses at the gene ends were 4 bases for V and 0 bases for J; bases not matched to a gene: 3. The CDR3 loop is CASSRTSGEYQETQYF. The CDR3 DNA reads as TGTGCCAGCAGCCGGACTAGCGGGGAGTACCAAGAGACCCAGTACTTC.

The chain employs TRBV27 and TRBJ1-5, with 7 nucleotides matching TRBD1. CDR3 length: 13 residues. Germline trimming cut 1 base from V and 7 bases from J; bases unmatched to any gene: 1. Per the germline V gene, CDR1 is MNHEY and CDR2 is SMNVEV (reference sequence). The CDR3 region has the DNA TGTGCCAGCAGTTTATACAGGGGCCAGCCCCAGCATTTT. Amino acids: CASSLYRGQPQHF.

The V and J genes are TRBV2 and TRBJ1-1; TRBD1 is a possible D gene (5 bases). The V and J ends lost 5 bases and 4 bases respectively, with 14 bases between them. The CDR3 contains 14 residues. Germline V lookup: CDR1 SNHLY, CDR2 FYNNEI. Here the CDR3 DNA reads TGTGCCAGCAGTAAGGACACCCTGGGCACTGAAGCTTTCTTT. This gives the protein CASSKDTLGTEAFF.

V is TRBV10-3 and J is TRBJ2-1, with TRBD2 identical over 8 bases. This CDR3 has 13 residues. J gave up 6 bases and V 6 bases, and 4 bases lay outside the gene matches. Germline CDR1 reads ENHRY; CDR2 reads SYGVKD. CDR3: CAIRGRGGNEQFF. The CDR3 DNA sequence: TGTGCCATCAGGGGCCGGGGGGGCAATGAGCAGTTCTTC.

In its sample, this clone was seen a few times. The rearrangement uses TRBV19 and TRBJ2-4; D may be TRBD2 (5 bases). Trimming removed 4 bases at V and 3 bases at J, with 16 bases between. The CDR3 extends over 16 amino acids. Germline CDR1 reads LNHDA; CDR2 reads SQIVND (reference sequence). The CDR3 region has the DNA TGTGCCAGTAGTACAGCGGAGGCCCTTGGCAAAAACATTCAGTACTTC. It is translated as CASSTAEALGKNIQYF.